One and the same sample provided the 26 T cell receptor beta chains below, sequenced in a study of T cell repertoires in ileal Crohn's disease. TCRdb's table, derived via immunoSEQ multiplex PCR, lists solely in-frame clones and lacks some. The table has about 3,600 clones, approximately 91% seen once; the top ten hold less than 5.5%. Sequencing used ileal tissue. Source of these receptors: an adult with Crohn's disease.

This clone was seen just once. The chain carries TRBV19 and TRBJ2-2, with 11 bases aligning to TRBD1. CDR1 and CDR2 from the germline V gene are LNHDA and SQIVND (reference sequence). The V gene end was trimmed by 7 bases and the J gene end by 4 bases; junction bases not matched to a gene: 8. This CDR3 spans 16 amino acids. CDR3 nucleotides: TGTGCCAGTACGATTCGAGGGACAGGGGGCACCGGGGAGCTGTTTTTT. It codes for CASTIRGTGGTGELFF.

This clone appeared once. The chain joins TRBV6-5 to TRBJ2-7, with TRBD2 matching 11 bases. This CDR3 has 16 residues. J was trimmed by 3 bases and V by 0 bases; bases with no gene match: 4. Germline V gives CDR1 MNHEY, CDR2 SVGAGI. The chain's CDR3 is CASSYSSTSGGYEQYF. The CDR3 DNA follows: TGTGCCAGCAGTTACTCGTCCACTAGCGGGGGCTACGAGCAGTACTTC.

The chain couples TRBV28 to TRBJ2-7, with 8 positions matching TRBD2. Germline V gene sequence: CDR1 MDHEN, CDR2 SYDVKM. The CDR3 contains 16 residues. Unmatched junction bases numbered 15, after V lost 6 bases and J lost 5 bases. The CDR3 sequence: CASSSRPGLASHEQYF. DNA for the CDR3: TGTGCCAGCAGCAGCCGCCCCGGACTAGCTTCACACGAGCAGTACTTC.

In nucleotides, the CDR3 is TGCGCCAGCAGCGGCGTTATTTCTGGTGGGGCCCTGGAGCAGTACTTC. Amino acid sequence: CASSGVISGGALEQYF. The rearrangement joins TRBV5-1 to TRBJ2-7; perhaps TRBD1 as D (5 bases). This CDR3 region has 16 residues. Trimming took 4 bases from V and 7 from J, leaving 24 bases between them. Germline values: CDR1 SGHRS, CDR2 YFSETQ.

For the CDR3, the DNA is TGTGCCAGCAGTTTATTAGGGGCGGTCCAGGGCCAATCGGAGCAGTACTTC. Amino acids: CASSLLGAVQGQSEQYF. The chain uses TRBV28 and TRBJ2-7, with D possibly TRBD1 on 5 matching bases. Germline loops: CDR1 MDHEN, CDR2 SYDVKM. The CDR3 contains 17 residues. V lost 1 base and J lost 7, with 23 bases in between.

The V gene is TRBV5-7, the J gene TRBJ2-5, with D hard to call. TRBV5-7 is an ORF, and what it does is uncertain. The V end was cut by 4 bases, the J end by 5 bases, with 9 bases between. The CDR3 loop spans 12 amino acids. The CDR3 sequence is CASSVGVETQYF. The CDR3 DNA follows: TGTGCCAGCAGCGTTGGGGTTGAGACCCAGTACTTC.

The rearrangement uses TRBV2 and TRBJ1-1; 7 nucleotides line up with TRBD1. The length of the CDR3 is 16 residues. Unmatched junction bases numbered 11, after V lost 4 bases and J lost 3 bases. Germline V lookup: CDR1 SNHLY, CDR2 FYNNEI. In DNA form, the CDR3 reads TGTGCCAGCAGTGGGGACCCGGACAGGTTTGACACTGAAGCTTTCTTT. It specifies CASSGDPDRFDTEAFF. The full variable domain, completed using reference TRBV2 and TRBJ1-1, is EPEVTQTPSHQVTQMGQEVILRCVPISNHLYFYWYRQILGQKVEFLVSFYNNEISEKSEIFDDQFSVERPDGSNFTLKIRSTKLEDSAMYFCASSGDPDRFDTEAFFGQGTRLTVV.

The chain links TRBV5-6 to TRBJ1-1, with 7 bases matching TRBD1. Germline lookup yields CDR1 SGHDT and CDR2 YYEEEE. V lost 2 bases, J lost 0 bases, and 4 bases stayed unmatched. The CDR3 spans 15 residues. This CDR3 is CASSFPGGMNTEAFF. The CDR3, as DNA: TGTGCCAGCAGCTTCCCAGGGGGTATGAACACTGAAGCTTTCTTT. Supplemented by reference TRBV5-6 and TRBJ1-1, the full variable domain reads DAGVTQSPTHLIKTRGQQVTLRCSPKSGHDTVSWYQQALGQGPQFIFQYYEEEERQRGNFPDRFSGHQFPNYSSELNVNALLLGDSALYLCASSFPGGMNTEAFFGQGTRLTVV.

The rearrangement joins TRBV27 to TRBJ2-1, with 7 bases aligning to TRBD2. Per the germline V gene, CDR1 is MNHEY and CDR2 is SMNVEV (reference sequence). The CDR3 is 14 residues long. J was trimmed by 5 bases and V by 5 bases; bases with no gene match: 6. Here the CDR3 reads CASSTSETNNEQFF. CDR3 bases: TGTGCCAGCAGTACTAGCGAGACTAACAATGAGCAGTTCTTC.

This chain uses TRBV2 with TRBJ2-5, with D perhaps matching TRBD1 or TRBD2 (5 bases each). V was shortened by 7 bases and J by 1 base, with 10 bases between the two germline ends. CDR3 size: 13 residues. CDR1 SNHLY and CDR2 FYNNEI come from the germline V gene. The chain's CDR3 is CASNRGVQETQYF. CDR3 DNA sequence: TGTGCCAGCAACCGAGGGGTCCAAGAGACCCAGTACTTC.

The V and J genes are TRBV19 and TRBJ2-6; 9 bases map to TRBD1. From germline, CDR1 is LNHDA and CDR2 SQIVND (reference sequence). The CDR3 sequence is 17 residues long. Germline trimming cut 6 bases from V and 4 bases from J; bases unmatched to any gene: 10. The CDR3 coding sequence is TGTGCCAGTAGATCCAGCGGGACAGGGTTAGGGGCCAACGTCCTGACTTTC. Its translation: CASRSSGTGLGANVLTF.

This clone was seen a handful of times. CDR3 amino acids: CASSAVPGNTDTQYF. Here the CDR3 DNA reads TGTGCCAGCAGTGCAGTGCCAGGAAACACAGATACGCAGTATTTT. This rearrangement joins TRBV2 to TRBJ2-3; D is unresolved. Trimming took 4 bases from V and 2 from J, leaving 13 bases between them. The CDR3 runs to 15 residues. Germline V gene sequence: CDR1 SNHLY, CDR2 FYNNEI. Full variable domain (outside the CDR3, taken from reference TRBV2 and TRBJ2-3): EPEVTQTPSHQVTQMGQEVILRCVPISNHLYFYWYRQILGQKVEFLVSFYNNEISEKSEIFDDQFSVERPDGSNFTLKIRSTKLEDSAMYFCASSAVPGNTDTQYFGPGTRLTVL.

The CDR3 DNA reads TGTGCCAGCAGCCCAGGGACACAGGGGGTACATGAGCAGTTCTTC. Protein product: CASSPGTQGVHEQFF. The chain has TRBV4-2 and TRBJ2-1; 8 bases match TRBD1. CDR1 LGHNA and CDR2 YNFKEQ come from the germline V gene. The V segment lost 4 bases and the J segment 8 bases; nucleotides outside the gene matches: 10. The CDR3 runs 15 residues.

The J gene is TRBJ1-5, the V gene TRBV19; 9 nucleotides line up with TRBD1. With V trimmed by 7 bases and J by 11 bases, 3 bases remained unmatched. The germline V gene has CDR1 LNHDA and CDR2 SQIVND (reference sequence). The CDR3 covers 11 residues. As DNA, the CDR3 is TGTGCCAGTACCGGGACAGGGACCCAGCATTTT. Protein sequence: CASTGTGTQHF.

This chain links TRBV5-1 with TRBJ2-7; 8 bases map to TRBD1. The germline V gene encodes CDR1 SGHRS and CDR2 YFSETQ. The ends lost 4 bases at V and 6 bases at J; junction bases unmatched: 3. The length of the CDR3 is 12 residues. The CDR3, as DNA: TGCGCCAGCAGCGACACAGGGGGCGAGCAGTACTTC. Its translation: CASSDTGGEQYF. The variable domain in full, completed from reference TRBV5-1 and TRBJ2-7, reads KAGVTQTPRYLIKTRGQQVTLSCSPISGHRSVSWYQQTPGQGLQFLFEYFSETQRNKGNFPGRFSGRQFSNSRSEMNVSTLELGDSALYLCASSDTGGEQYFGPGTRLTVT.

The V call is TRBV6-1, the J call TRBJ1-1; weak D call: TRBD1 (5 bases). Germline V CDR1 and CDR2: MNHNS, SASEGT. CDR3 length: 14 amino acids. Trimming removed 4 bases from V and 1 base from J, with 10 bases in between. CDR3 protein: CASSVLQENTEAFF. The CDR3 nucleotides are TGTGCCAGCAGTGTATTACAGGAGAACACTGAAGCTTTCTTT.

This chain connects TRBV9 to TRBJ2-1; 11 bases fit TRBD1. J gave up 4 bases and V 8 bases, and 5 bases lay outside the gene matches. The CDR3 is made up of 14 amino acids. CDR1 and CDR2 (germline): SGDLS, YYNGEE. CDR3: CASNRDRGYNEQFF. As DNA, the CDR3 is TGTGCCAGTAATAGGGACAGGGGGTACAATGAGCAGTTCTTC.

The gene calls are TRBV5-6 and TRBJ2-5; TRBD2 might be the D (6 bases). This CDR3 comprises 13 residues. The germline CDR1 and CDR2 sequences are SGHDT and YYEEEE. The V end lost 3 bases, the J end lost 3 bases, and 9 bases lay between the germline ends. The CDR3 loop is CASSSPGEETQYF. CDR3 DNA: TGTGCCAGCAGCTCCCCGGGGGAAGAGACCCAGTACTTC.

The chain employs TRBV7-9 and TRBJ1-2; no definite D call. The CDR3 runs 14 residues. Deletions cut 1 base from V and 6 bases from J, with 12 bases between. Looked up from germline, CDR1 is SEHNR and CDR2 is FQNEAQ (reference sequence). The CDR3 spells CASSLGLPPDGYTF. As DNA, the CDR3 is TGTGCCAGCAGCTTAGGTTTACCCCCAGATGGCTACACCTTC.

Only one count was recorded for this clone. The gene calls are TRBV10-1 and TRBJ2-5; D might be TRBD2 (6 bases). Germline V CDR1 and CDR2: WNHNN, SYGVQD (reference sequence). The CDR3 has 15 amino acids. With 0 bases removed from V and 1 base from J, the gap between germline ends came to 9 bases. CDR3 DNA: TGCGCCAGCAGTGAGTCGGGGGGTGCCCAAGAGACCCAGTACTTC. It is translated as CASSESGGAQETQYF.

This clone was counted between two and nine times. The genes are TRBV15 and TRBJ1-5; weak D call: TRBD1 (6 bases). With 8 bases removed from V and 4 bases from J, the gap between germline ends came to 15 bases. CDR1 is LNHNV, CDR2 YYDKDF, per germline (reference sequence). The CDR3 contains 14 residues. This chain's CDR3 is CATAELQGNQPQHF. Written as DNA, the CDR3 is TGTGCCACCGCTGAATTACAGGGAAATCAGCCCCAGCATTTT.

V gene TRBV19 combines with J gene TRBJ2-5; D might be TRBD2 (5 bases). Deletions cut 5 bases from V and 9 bases from J, with 13 bases between. Germline V CDR1 and CDR2: LNHDA, SQIVND (reference sequence). The CDR3 spans 12 residues. CDR3: CASSSKAGPQYF. CDR3 in DNA: TGTGCCAGTAGTTCTAAGGCGGGCCCCCAGTACTTC.

The rearrangement links TRBV27 to TRBJ1-5; no reliable D call. Trimming cost V 6 bases and J 0 bases, with 9 bases left between them. Germline lookup yields CDR1 MNHEY and CDR2 SMNVEV (reference sequence). This CDR3 is built from 14 residues. The CDR3 sequence: CASSRYSSNQPQHF. The DNA of the CDR3 is TGTGCCAGCAGCCGTTACAGTAGCAATCAGCCCCAGCATTTT.

In the case of this clone: Other nucleotide sequences from this sample produce the same CDR3. J is TRBJ2-7 and V is TRBV5-1; a weak D match, TRBD2 (6 bases). The CDR3 runs 14 residues. V was trimmed by 7 bases and J by 4 bases, leaving 18 bases between them. Germline loops: CDR1 SGHRS, CDR2 YFSETQ. CDR3 sequence reads: CASGTGSGSYEQYF. The CDR3 DNA reads TGCGCCAGCGGCACCGGGAGCGGTTCTTACGAGCAGTACTTC.

This rearrangement joins TRBV27 to TRBJ2-6; D not certain. Germline CDR1 reads MNHEY; CDR2 reads SMNVEV (reference sequence). The germline V and J ends were trimmed by 2 bases and 1 base, with 12 bases remaining between them. The CDR3 runs 17 residues. CDR3 residues: CASSLSLVLSGANVLTF. CDR3 nucleotide sequence: TGTGCCAGCAGTTTAAGTTTAGTTCTGTCTGGGGCCAACGTCCTGACTTTC.

The chain has TRBV5-4 and TRBJ1-1; D unresolved. The germline V gene has CDR1 SGHNT and CDR2 YYREEE (reference sequence). Trimming took 0 bases from V and 7 from J, leaving 10 bases between them. This CDR3 region has 13 residues. For the CDR3, the DNA is TGTGCCAGCAGCTTGGGGCAGGACCGTGAAGCTTTCTTT. Its protein is CASSLGQDREAFF.